Presented here are 13 T cell receptor beta chains from one specimen sequenced in a study of cytotoxic CD8 clonotypes in ibrutinib-treated CLL. Only in-frame clones appear in the TCRdb table, and some are missing; sequencing was by immunoSEQ multiplex PCR. This table has 150,000 or so clones, around 77% appearing once. The specimen comprised PBMCs, sampled after 12 months of ibrutinib treatment. These receptor sequences come from a human donor with chronic lymphocytic leukemia.

This clone was seen once. The chain employs TRBV10-3 and TRBJ2-7; the match to TRBD1 covers 8 bases. The CDR3 runs 15 residues. J lost 2 bases, V lost 3 bases, and 6 bases had no gene match. The germline gives CDR1 ENHRY, CDR2 SYGVKD. The CDR3 DNA reads as TGTGCCATCAGTGACGGACAGGGATCGACCTACGAGCAGTACTTC. Residues: CAISDGQGSTYEQYF.

The genes are TRBV5-1 and TRBJ2-4, with D tentatively TRBD1 (5 bases). CDR3 length: 15 residues. Germline-derived CDR1 and CDR2 are SGHRS and YFSETQ. Trimming cost V 0 bases and J 1 base, with 8 bases left between them. CDR3 amino acids: CASSLVAGAKNIQYF. Written as DNA, the CDR3 is TGCGCCAGCAGCTTGGTGGCAGGGGCCAAAAACATTCAGTACTTC.

The rearrangement links TRBV7-2 to TRBJ2-3; perhaps TRBD2 as D (6 bases). CDR3 length: 13 residues. The germline gives CDR1 SGHTA, CDR2 FQGNSA. Deletions cut 4 bases from V and 6 bases from J, with 11 bases between. In nucleotides, the CDR3 is TGTGCCAGCAGCTCAACCGGAGGGGATACGCAGTATTTT. Residues: CASSSTGGDTQYF.

The J gene is TRBJ2-5, the V gene TRBV4-3; the match to TRBD1 covers 7 bases. Germline CDR1 is LGHNA and CDR2 is YSLEER. V shed 4 bases and J 4 bases; nucleotides not matched to a gene: 9. This CDR3 contains 15 residues. The CDR3 DNA reads as TGCGCCAGCAGCCCCCGACAGGGCTTCTCAGAGACCCAGTACTTC. It encodes CASSPRQGFSETQYF.

The J gene is TRBJ2-2, the V gene TRBV10-3; D possibly corresponds to TRBD2 (7 bases). The CDR3 is 14 residues long. Germline lookup yields CDR1 ENHRY and CDR2 SYGVKD. Trimming took off 8 bases at V and 3 bases at J, with 13 bases between the two ends. This CDR3 is CAIGGGPHTGELFF. The CDR3 DNA is TGTGCCATCGGGGGGGGCCCCCACACCGGGGAGCTGTTTTTT.

V and J are TRBV2 and TRBJ2-3; the match to TRBD2 covers 13 bases. V was clipped by 5 bases and J by 0 bases; unmatched bases: 5. Germline-derived CDR1 and CDR2 are SNHLY and FYNNEI. This CDR3 has 17 amino acids. CDR3 protein: CASSLLAGGPSTDTQYF. In nucleotides, the CDR3 is TGTGCCAGCAGTCTACTAGCGGGGGGGCCCAGCACAGATACGCAGTATTTT.

The chain is built from TRBV2 and TRBJ1-1, with D tentatively TRBD1 (5 bases). Germline CDR1 and CDR2: SNHLY and FYNNEI. The length of the CDR3 is 13 residues. Trimming removed 7 bases from V and 7 bases from J, with 16 bases in between. The CDR3 region is CASTSYGQGEAFF. The CDR3 DNA is TGTGCCAGCACCTCATACGGGCAGGGTGAAGCTTTCTTT.

The rearrangement joins TRBV7-2 to TRBJ2-7; TRBD1 agrees at 8 bases. Looked up from germline, CDR1 is SGHTA and CDR2 is FQGNSA. The CDR3 spans 19 residues. V dropped 2 bases and J dropped 3; count of bases not matched to a gene: 18. The CDR3 DNA follows: TGTGCCAGCAGCTTACCAGCAAAGACGACAGGGGAGAAGGTCTACGAGCAGTACTTC. Translation gives CASSLPAKTTGEKVYEQYF.

The V and J genes are TRBV7-8 and TRBJ2-7; 9 bases fit TRBD2. The CDR3 sequence is 15 residues long. The germline V gene encodes CDR1 SGHVS and CDR2 FQNEAQ. Germline trimming cut 6 bases from V and 3 bases from J; bases unmatched to any gene: 9. This chain's CDR3 is CASRTFSGGHYEQYF. The CDR3 DNA reads as TGTGCCAGCAGGACCTTTAGCGGGGGTCACTACGAGCAGTACTTC.

The rearrangement links TRBV27 to TRBJ2-7, with 10 bases matching TRBD1. This CDR3 is 14 amino acids long. V lost 6 bases and J lost 4; bases outside the gene matches: 6. CDR1 and CDR2 from the germline V gene are MNHEY and SMNVEV (reference sequence). This CDR3 is CASRGQGNNYEQYF. The CDR3, as DNA: TGTGCCAGCAGGGGACAGGGGAATAATTACGAGCAGTACTTC.

This chain uses TRBV9 with TRBJ2-7; no clear D gene. V was clipped by 3 bases and J by 2 bases, with 18 bases between them. The CDR3 covers 16 residues. CDR1 and CDR2 (germline): SGDLS, YYNGEE. The CDR3 nucleotides are TGTGCCAGCAGCGCTGGAGCAGGCCTAAGTCCCTACGAGCAGTACTTC. Residues: CASSAGAGLSPYEQYF. Full variable domain (remainder filled in from reference TRBV9 and TRBJ2-7): DSGVTQTPKHLITATGQRVTLRCSPRSGDLSVYWYQQSLDQGLQFLIQYYNGEERAKGNILERFSAQQFPDLHSELNLSSLELGDSALYFCASSAGAGLSPYEQYFGPGTRLTVT.

V is TRBV6-6 and J is TRBJ2-7; D is undetermined. The CDR3 is 15 residues long. The V end lost 5 bases, the J end lost 6 bases, and 20 bases lay between the germline ends. Germline-derived CDR1 and CDR2 are MNHNY and SVGAGI (reference sequence). In DNA form, the CDR3 reads TGTGCCAGCAGTCGTCTGGCCCAGGATCTATCCGAGCAGTACTTC. This gives the protein CASSRLAQDLSEQYF.

This chain connects TRBV7-2 to TRBJ2-1, with 11 bases that match TRBD2. The germline V gene has CDR1 SGHTA and CDR2 FQGNSA. With 6 bases clipped from V and 8 bases from J, the junction kept 12 bases outside the gene matches. This CDR3 is built from 16 residues. For the CDR3, the DNA is TGTGCCAGCAGTCCAGTCGTAGCGGGAGGGCCGTATGAGCAGTTCTTC. It specifies CASSPVVAGGPYEQFF.